This TCR beta chain was profiled in a study of glioma-infiltrating T cells. In this sample, this clonotype turned up many times. TCR alpha and beta CDR3 regions were amplified from RNA using iRepertoire nested multiplex PCR. MiXCR, applied by TCRdb to the multiplex PCR reads, yields one record per CDR3 protein. Of 400,000 or so distinct CDR3 sequences in the sample, roughly 41% were seen once. Unmatched junction bases numbered 5, after V lost 8 bases and J lost 2 bases. This CDR3 has 13 amino acids. The germline CDR1 and CDR2 sequences are MNHNS and SASEGT. The origin of this receptor is a human donor with low-grade glioma or glioblastoma, undergoing nonglioma brain surgery, or in good health (not recorded which). Sequenced: glioma tissue, nonneoplastic brain tissue, or PBMCs (not recorded which). V gene TRBV6-1 combines with J gene TRBJ2-5; 7 nucleotides align to TRBD1. The CDR3 region is CASGGQPQETQYF. Written as DNA, the CDR3 is TGTGCCAGCGGGGGACAGCCGCAAGAGACCCAGTACTTC.